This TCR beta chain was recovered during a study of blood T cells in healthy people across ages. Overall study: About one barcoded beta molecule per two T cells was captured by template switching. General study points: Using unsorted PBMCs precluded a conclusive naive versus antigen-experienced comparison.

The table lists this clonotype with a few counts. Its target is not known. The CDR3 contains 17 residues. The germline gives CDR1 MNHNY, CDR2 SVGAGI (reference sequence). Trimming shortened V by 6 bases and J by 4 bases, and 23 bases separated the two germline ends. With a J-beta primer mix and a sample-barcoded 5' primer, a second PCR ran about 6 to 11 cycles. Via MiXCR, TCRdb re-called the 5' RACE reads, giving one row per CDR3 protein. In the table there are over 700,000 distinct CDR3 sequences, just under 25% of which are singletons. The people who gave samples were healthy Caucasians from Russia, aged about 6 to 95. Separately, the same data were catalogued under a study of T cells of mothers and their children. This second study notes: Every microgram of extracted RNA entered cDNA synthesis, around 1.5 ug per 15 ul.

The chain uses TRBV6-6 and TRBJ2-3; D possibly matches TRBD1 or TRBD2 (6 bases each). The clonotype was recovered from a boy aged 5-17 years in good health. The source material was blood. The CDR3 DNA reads TGTGCCAGCAGAACCTCGGGGGCGAGTAATTCATCAGATACGCAGTATTTT. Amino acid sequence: CASRTSGASNSSDTQYF.